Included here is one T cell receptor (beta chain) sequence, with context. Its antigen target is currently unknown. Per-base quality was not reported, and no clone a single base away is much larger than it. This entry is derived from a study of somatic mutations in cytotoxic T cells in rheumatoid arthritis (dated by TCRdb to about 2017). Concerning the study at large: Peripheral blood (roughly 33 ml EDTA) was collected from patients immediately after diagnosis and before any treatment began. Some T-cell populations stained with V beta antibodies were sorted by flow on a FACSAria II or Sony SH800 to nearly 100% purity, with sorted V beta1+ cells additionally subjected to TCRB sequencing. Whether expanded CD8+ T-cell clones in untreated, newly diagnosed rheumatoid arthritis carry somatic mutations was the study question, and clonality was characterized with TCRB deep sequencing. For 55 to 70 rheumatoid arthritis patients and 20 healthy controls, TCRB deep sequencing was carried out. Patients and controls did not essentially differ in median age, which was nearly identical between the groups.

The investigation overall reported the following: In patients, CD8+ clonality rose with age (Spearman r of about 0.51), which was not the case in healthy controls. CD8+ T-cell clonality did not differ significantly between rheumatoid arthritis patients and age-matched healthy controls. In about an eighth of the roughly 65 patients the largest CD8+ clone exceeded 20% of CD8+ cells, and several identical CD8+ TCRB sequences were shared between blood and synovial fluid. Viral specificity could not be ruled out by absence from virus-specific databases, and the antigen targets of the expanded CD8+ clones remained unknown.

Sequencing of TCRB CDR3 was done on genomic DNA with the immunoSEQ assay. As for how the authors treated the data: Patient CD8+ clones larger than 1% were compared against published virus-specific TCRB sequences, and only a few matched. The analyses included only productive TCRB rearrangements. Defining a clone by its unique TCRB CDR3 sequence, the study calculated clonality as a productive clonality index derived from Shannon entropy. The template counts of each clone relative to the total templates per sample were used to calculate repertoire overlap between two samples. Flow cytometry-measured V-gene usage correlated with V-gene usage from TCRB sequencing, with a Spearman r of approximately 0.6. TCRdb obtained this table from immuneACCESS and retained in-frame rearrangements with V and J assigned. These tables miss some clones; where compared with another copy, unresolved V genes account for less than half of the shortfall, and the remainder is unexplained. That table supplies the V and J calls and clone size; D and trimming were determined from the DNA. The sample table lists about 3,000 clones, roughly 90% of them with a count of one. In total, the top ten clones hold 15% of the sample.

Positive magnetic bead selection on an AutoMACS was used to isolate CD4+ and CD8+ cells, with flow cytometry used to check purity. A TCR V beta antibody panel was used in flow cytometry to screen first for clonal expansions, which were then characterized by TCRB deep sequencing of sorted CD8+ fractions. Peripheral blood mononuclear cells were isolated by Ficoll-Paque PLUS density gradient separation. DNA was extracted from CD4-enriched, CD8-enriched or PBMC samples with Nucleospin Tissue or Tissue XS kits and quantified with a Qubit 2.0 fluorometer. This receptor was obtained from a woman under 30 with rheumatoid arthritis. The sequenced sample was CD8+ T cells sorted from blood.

The CDR3 has the sequence CASSLGGVIEQFF. In nucleotide form, the sequence is TGTGCCAGCAGCTTGGGCGGGGTAATTGAGCAGTTCTTC. The rearrangement joined TRBV5-6 to TRBJ2-1; possibly the D gene is TRBD2, per 6 matching bases. V and J lose 0 bases and 9 bases, and a span of 10 bases separates them. CDR3 length: 13 amino acids, cysteine to phenylalanine. CDR3 DNA is the only sequence kept; it has 39 bases, read in frame from the first base. CDR1 and CDR2 are read off the germline V gene as SGHDT and YYEEEE. Reference TRBV5-6 and TRBJ2-1 genes cover what lies past the CDR3, so the full variable domain is DAGVTQSPTHLIKTRGQQVTLRCSPKSGHDTVSWYQQALGQGPQFIFQYYEEEERQRGNFPDRFSGHQFPNYSSELNVNALLLGDSALYLCASSLGGVIEQFFGPGTRLTVL.